This TCR beta chain was profiled in a study of blood T cells in healthy people across ages. Turning to the study itself: For every two T cells, template switching captured about one barcoded beta molecule.

This clonotype was seen ten or more times. What it binds is unknown. Combining a sample-barcoded 5' primer with a J-beta primer mix, a second PCR ran for about 6 to 11 cycles. Each cDNA molecule was tagged by a template-switch adaptor that had 12 random nucleotides. MiXCR, run by TCRdb on the 5' RACE reads, gives a single entry per CDR3 protein. This repertoire shows some 790,000 distinct CDR3 sequences, more than 25% found once; its top ten account for 17%. Broader study findings: Naive CD4+ cell counts and diversity both ran higher in long-lived than in aged donors. Changes seen in expanded clonotypes were possibly confounded by donor CMV status left unknown.

This clonotype originated in a woman of 80 years or more in good health. The specimen sequenced was blood.

CDR3 protein: CATSRDRGSTSRDEQFF. CDR3 DNA sequence: TGTGCCACCAGCAGAGATCGTGGGTCAACAAGTCGGGATGAGCAGTTCTTC. The chain employs TRBV15 and TRBJ2-1; unclear D gene. Germline V gene sequence: CDR1 LNHNV, CDR2 YYDKDF (reference sequence). This CDR3 is built from 17 residues. Deletions cut 0 bases from V and 8 bases from J, with 20 bases between.